This TCR beta chain was recovered during a study of blood T cell repertoires in COVID-19. Study-level background: From the United States, Italy and Spain came samples of acute and convalescent COVID-19. PBMCs, B-cell-depleted T cells, or T cells provided the cDNA or gDNA that made up the material.

Under the authors' procedure: Amplification from reference gene primers served as the basis for estimated nucleated cell counts. Data came from immunoSEQ multiplex PCR; TCRdb stores just in-frame clones and leaves some out. That table furnishes V, J and clone size, whereas the DNA furnished D and trimming. This table has almost 250,000 clones, around 85% appearing once. In its sample, this clone was seen a few times. Categorization into cohorts depended on clinical history that participants reported. Germline CDR1 and CDR2: LNHDA and SQIVND (reference sequence). The CDR3 is 13 amino acids. Trimming removed 3 bases from V and 8 bases from J, with 8 bases in between.

This receptor was taken from a woman aged 45-65 years with acute COVID-19. The chain is built from TRBV19 and TRBJ1-6, with D unclear. Sequencing used PBMCs or T cells enriched from blood (not recorded which). The CDR3 protein is CASSIAGDSPLHF. As DNA, the CDR3 is TGTGCCAGTAGTATCGCAGGCGATTCACCCCTCCACTTT.